These 28 T cell receptor beta chains were sequenced from one sample in a study of T cell responses to AZD1222 COVID-19 vaccine. Sequencing used immunoSEQ multiplex PCR; TCRdb keeps in-frame clones, though not all of them. The sample has 100,000 to 120,000 clones; less than 90% are singletons. Sequencing used peripheral blood, obtained on day 0 of AZD1222 vaccination. The receptors were gathered from an adult in good health.

This clone was observed a few times. The chain combines TRBV21-1 with TRBJ1-1; TRBD1 is the table's D call, not checked against the DNA. TRBV21-1 is flagged as a pseudogene. The CDR3 is 17 residues long. The CDR3 nucleotides are TGTGCCAGCAGCAAAGCCTGGGACAGCATAATGAACACTGAAGCTTTCTTT. It codes for CASSKAWDSIMNTEAFF.

The chain combines TRBV10-2 with TRBJ1-6; TRBD1 is a possible D gene (5 bases). Germline CDR1 is WSHSY and CDR2 is SAAADI. This CDR3 is built from 15 residues. V gave up 7 bases and J gave up 10 bases, with 20 bases separating them. As DNA, the CDR3 is TGCGCCAGCAAGCTGGGGCGATCTCCGCGGTCACCCCTCCACTTT. Translating gives CASKLGRSPRSPLHF.

CDR3 residues: CASSDLFLSGNTIYF. CDR3 DNA: TGTGCCAGCAGTGATTTGTTTCTCTCTGGAAACACCATATATTTT. V usage is TRBV6-1 and J usage is TRBJ1-3; no clear D gene. Germline CDR1 reads MNHNS; CDR2 reads SASEGT. V lost 3 bases and J lost 0, with 9 bases in between. The CDR3 loop spans 15 amino acids.

The rearrangement uses TRBV5-6 and TRBJ2-1, with a tentative D call TRBD2 (6 bases). Germline V CDR1 and CDR2: SGHDT, YYEEEE. The V end lost 2 bases, the J end lost 3 bases, and 15 bases lay between the germline ends. The CDR3 runs 16 residues. For the CDR3, the DNA is TGTGCCAGCAGCTTATTCGGCGGGAATAGCTACAATGAGCAGTTCTTC. It yields the protein CASSLFGGNSYNEQFF.

The rearrangement links TRBV29-1 to TRBJ1-1, with 8 bases matching TRBD1. Per the germline V gene, CDR1 is SQVTM and CDR2 is ANQGSEA. This CDR3 contains 15 residues. V shed 7 bases, J shed 2 bases, and the junction held 12 bases outside the gene matches. CDR3 in amino acids: CSAGRSGQGNTEAFF. The CDR3 DNA follows: TGCAGCGCCGGTAGATCCGGACAGGGCAACACTGAAGCTTTCTTT.

CDR3: CASSPPDRGWKTEAFF. In nucleotides, the CDR3 is TGTGCCAGCAGCCCGCCCGACAGGGGGTGGAAGACTGAAGCTTTCTTT. The gene calls are TRBV5-4 and TRBJ1-1; 9 nucleotides agree with TRBD1. This CDR3 region has 16 residues. Germline loops: CDR1 SGHNT, CDR2 YYREEE (reference sequence). The V and J ends lost 4 bases and 5 bases, in that order; junction bases with no gene match: 12.

This clone was counted a few times. The chain is built from TRBV2 and TRBJ2-7; 7 nucleotides match TRBD2. Germline loops: CDR1 SNHLY, CDR2 FYNNEI. The CDR3 has 14 residues. With V trimmed by 6 bases and J by 0 bases, 5 bases remained unmatched. CDR3 region: CASSWGGSSYEQYF. For the CDR3, the DNA is TGTGCCAGCAGCTGGGGGGGGAGCTCCTACGAGCAGTACTTC.

The rearrangement uses TRBV24-1 and TRBJ2-3; 8 nucleotides match TRBD2. CDR1 KGHDR and CDR2 SFDVKD come from the germline V gene. V was pared by 3 bases and J by 1 base, with 5 bases of the junction left unmatched. The CDR3 extends over 16 amino acids. DNA for the CDR3: TGTGCCACCAGTGATACCCATAGCGGGGGCACAGATACGCAGTATTTT. It is translated as CATSDTHSGGTDTQYF.

The chain employs TRBV7-6 and TRBJ2-2; 9 bases agree with TRBD2. Germline V gene data show CDR1 as SGHVS and CDR2 as FNYEAQ. Trimming cost V 2 bases and J 6 bases; bases outside gene matches: 7. The CDR3 is made up of 16 amino acids. The CDR3 region is CASSLRVAGDPGELFF. DNA of the CDR3: TGTGCCAGCAGCTTAAGGGTAGCGGGAGACCCCGGGGAGCTGTTTTTT.

The V and J genes are TRBV15 and TRBJ2-7, with a tentative D call TRBD1 (6 bases). Germline V gene data show CDR1 as LNHNV and CDR2 as YYDKDF (reference sequence). V was pared by 1 base and J by 2 bases, with 12 bases between. There are 15 residues in the CDR3. The CDR3 bases are TGTGCCACCAGCAGAGGAGGACAGCGAACCTACGAGCAGTACTTC. Encoded protein: CATSRGGQRTYEQYF. The entire variable domain, with the rest obtained from reference TRBV15 and TRBJ2-7, is as follows: DAMVIQNPRYQVTQFGKPVTLSCSQTLNHNVMYWYQQKSSQAPKLLFHYYDKDFNNEADTPDNFQSRRPNTSFCFLDIRSPGLGDTAMYLCATSRGGQRTYEQYFGPGTRLTVT.

This rearrangement joins TRBV24-1 to TRBJ1-5; 11 bases match TRBD1. This CDR3 has 18 amino acids. CDR1 and CDR2 (germline): KGHDR, SFDVKD. J gave up 4 bases and V 4 bases, and 11 bases lay outside the gene matches. The CDR3 is CATSEGTGGSLGNQPQHF. In DNA, the CDR3 is TGTGCCACCAGTGAGGGGACAGGGGGAAGTTTAGGGAATCAGCCCCAGCATTTT.

CDR3 nucleotide sequence: TGTGCCAGTCTGTCTGGGACCTTGAGCACTGAAGCTTTCTTT. Its translation: CASLSGTLSTEAFF. The rearrangement links TRBV6-5 to TRBJ1-1, with D perhaps matching TRBD1 (5 bases). The germline V gene encodes CDR1 MNHEY and CDR2 SVGAGI. Trimming left V 9 bases short and J 4 bases short, with 18 bases between. This CDR3 is 14 amino acids long.

The chain links TRBV6-5 to TRBJ2-6, with D perhaps TRBD1 or TRBD2 (5 bases each). The CDR3 totals 15 residues. Germline CDR1 MNHEY, CDR2 SVGAGI. Trimming removed 5 bases from V and 2 bases from J, with 10 bases in between. CDR3 DNA: TGTGCCAGCAGTCCCGAGGGGACTGGGGCCAACGTCCTGACTTTC. Its translation is CASSPEGTGANVLTF.

This clone came up once. V usage is TRBV9 and J usage is TRBJ2-1; TRBD2 aligns across 12 bases. The CDR3 length is 16 residues. The V gene end was trimmed by 0 bases and the J gene end by 8 bases; junction bases not matched to a gene: 6. CDR1 is SGDLS and CDR2 is YYNGEE in the germline V gene. The CDR3 loop is CASSVGLAGAFDEQFF. CDR3 sequence (DNA): TGTGCCAGCAGCGTAGGACTAGCGGGAGCATTTGATGAGCAGTTCTTC.

As for this clone: The junction differs from germline at one of its ends, possibly a read error. The chain has TRBV7-9 and TRBJ1-2, with 7 bases matching TRBD1. Per the germline V gene, CDR1 is SEHNR and CDR2 is FQNEAQ (reference sequence). The CDR3 contains 14 residues. Here the CDR3 DNA reads TGTGCCAGCAGCGCGTCCGGGACAGACATTTTTCTCAACTTC. Translated, it gives CASSASGTDIFLNF.

The gene calls are TRBV5-1 and TRBJ2-5; a possible D gene is TRBD2 (6 bases). Germline V gene lookup returns CDR1 SGHRS and CDR2 YFSETQ. Trimming took off 2 bases at V and 2 bases at J, with 13 bases between the two ends. CDR3 size: 15 residues. The CDR3 DNA is TGCGCCAGCAGCTTTACGGCGGGGAGACAAGAGACCCAGTACTTC. Its translation is CASSFTAGRQETQYF.

This chain connects TRBV6-5 to TRBJ1-6, with 11 bases that match TRBD1. CDR3 length equals 15 residues. Germline V gene sequence: CDR1 MNHEY, CDR2 SVGAGI. V was clipped by 6 bases and J by 6 bases; unmatched bases: 4. CDR3 region: CASSAGTGGNSPLHF. CDR3 DNA sequence: TGTGCCAGCAGCGCTGGGACAGGGGGTAATTCACCCCTCCACTTT.

The genes are TRBV2 and TRBJ1-4; D perhaps matches TRBD1 (6 bases). V lost 8 bases and J 10 bases, leaving 17 bases between the germline ends. The CDR3 contains 13 residues. The germline V gene has CDR1 SNHLY and CDR2 FYNNEI. CDR3 DNA sequence: TGTGCCAGCGATGTACAGGGTTGGAGAAAACTGTTTTTT. Amino acid sequence: CASDVQGWRKLFF.

In its sample, this clone was seen a few times. Here the CDR3 DNA reads TGCGCCAGCAGCCCAGGGACCTCGGAGGTAAATCAGCCCCAGCATTTT. Its protein product is CASSPGTSEVNQPQHF. V usage is TRBV5-1 and J usage is TRBJ1-5; tentative D call: TRBD1 (5 bases). The CDR3 consists of 16 residues. V was trimmed by 4 bases and J by 4 bases, leaving 18 bases between them. Germline V CDR1 and CDR2: SGHRS, YFSETQ. Based on the CDR3 plus reference TRBV5-1 and TRBJ1-5, the full variable domain is KAGVTQTPRYLIKTRGQQVTLSCSPISGHRSVSWYQQTPGQGLQFLFEYFSETQRNKGNFPGRFSGRQFSNSRSEMNVSTLELGDSALYLCASSPGTSEVNQPQHFGDGTRLSIL.

V usage is TRBV30 and J usage is TRBJ2-7; 9 nucleotides align to TRBD1. Trimming cost V 2 bases and J 6 bases; bases outside gene matches: 8. The CDR3 is made up of 14 amino acids. Germline CDR1 reads GTSNPN; CDR2 reads SVGIG (reference sequence). CDR3 bases: TGTGCCTGGAGTAAGGGACAGGGAGTTAGCGAGCAGTACTTC. It is translated as CAWSKGQGVSEQYF.

The gene calls are TRBV10-1 and TRBJ2-1; no reliable D call. The germline gives CDR1 WNHNN, CDR2 SYGVQD (reference sequence). This CDR3 is 13 amino acids long. Trimming cost V 4 bases and J 3 bases, with 7 bases left between them. CDR3 residues: CASSGRVYNEQFF. CDR3 nucleotides: TGCGCCAGCAGTGGTCGCGTCTACAATGAGCAGTTCTTC.

The CDR3 is CASSLESVRGSQETQYF. DNA for the CDR3: TGCGCCAGCAGCTTGGAATCGGTGAGGGGATCTCAAGAGACCCAGTACTTC. This chain joins TRBV5-1 and TRBJ2-5, with D possibly called TRBD1 or TRBD2 (5 bases each). V shed 0 bases and J shed 2 bases, with 17 bases lying between them. This CDR3 spans 17 amino acids. Germline-derived CDR1 and CDR2 are SGHRS and YFSETQ.

The rearrangement uses TRBV9 and TRBJ2-7; perhaps TRBD2 as D (6 bases). V lost 0 bases and J 6 bases, leaving 25 bases between the germline ends. The CDR3 consists of 18 residues. Germline assignment: CDR1 SGDLS and CDR2 YYNGEE. This CDR3 is CASSVGGTGTLSPSEQYF. In DNA, the CDR3 is TGTGCCAGCAGCGTAGGGGGCACTGGGACTTTATCCCCCTCCGAGCAGTACTTC.

This rearrangement joins TRBV2 to TRBJ1-1; D remains ambiguous. The germline V gene encodes CDR1 SNHLY and CDR2 FYNNEI. Trimming shortened V by 6 bases and J by 5 bases, and 7 bases separated the two germline ends. The CDR3 sequence is 11 residues long. DNA of the CDR3: TGTGCCAGCAGCGGCGAAACTGAAGCTTTCTTT. The encoded protein is CASSGETEAFF. The full variable domain, rest sourced from reference TRBV2 and TRBJ1-1, is EPEVTQTPSHQVTQMGQEVILRCVPISNHLYFYWYRQILGQKVEFLVSFYNNEISEKSEIFDDQFSVERPDGSNFTLKIRSTKLEDSAMYFCASSGETEAFFGQGTRLTVV.

The CDR3 spells CASSYEGPRGAEAFF. The CDR3, as DNA: TGTGCCAGCAGTTATGAAGGTCCTAGGGGCGCTGAAGCTTTCTTT. J is TRBJ1-1 and V is TRBV6-5, with a possible D match to TRBD1 (5 bases). The CDR3 is made up of 15 amino acids. Germline loops: CDR1 MNHEY, CDR2 SVGAGI. Trimming cost V 3 bases and J 6 bases, with 17 bases left between them.

The chain couples TRBV2 to TRBJ2-1; 11 bases are a match to TRBD2. Germline loops: CDR1 SNHLY, CDR2 FYNNEI. The CDR3 contains 16 residues. V was pared by 2 bases and J by 6 bases, with 6 bases of the junction left unmatched. CDR3 nucleotides: TGTGCCAGCAGTGAATCGCGAACTAGCGGGAGCAATGAGCAGTTCTTC. Translated: CASSESRTSGSNEQFF.

This chain joins TRBV30 and TRBJ1-1; TRBD1 might be the D (6 bases). Germline V gene data show CDR1 as GTSNPN and CDR2 as SVGIG (reference sequence). Trimming stripped 3 bases from V and 6 bases from J, with 11 bases between. This CDR3 region has 12 residues. CDR3 in amino acids: CAWRQGLPEAFF. The CDR3 DNA reads TGTGCCTGGAGGCAGGGGTTGCCTGAAGCTTTCTTT.

The CDR3 DNA is TGTGCCATCAGAGGACAGGCAGGGCAGCCCCAGCATTTT. It is translated as CAIRGQAGQPQHF. The rearrangement joins TRBV10-3 to TRBJ1-5; 7 bases line up with TRBD1. The CDR3 spans 13 residues. The ends lost 6 bases at V and 7 bases at J; junction bases unmatched: 6. Germline CDR1 is ENHRY and CDR2 is SYGVKD.